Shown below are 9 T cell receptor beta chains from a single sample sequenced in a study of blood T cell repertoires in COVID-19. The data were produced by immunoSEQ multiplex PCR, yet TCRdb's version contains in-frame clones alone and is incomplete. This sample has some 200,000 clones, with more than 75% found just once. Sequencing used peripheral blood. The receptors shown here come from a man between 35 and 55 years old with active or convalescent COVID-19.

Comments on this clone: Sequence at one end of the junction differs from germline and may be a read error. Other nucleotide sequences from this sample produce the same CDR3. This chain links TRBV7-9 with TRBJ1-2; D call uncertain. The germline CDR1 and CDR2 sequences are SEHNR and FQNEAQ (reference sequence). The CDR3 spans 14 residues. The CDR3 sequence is CASSLVRPGGGYTF. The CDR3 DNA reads TGTGCCAGCAGTTTAGTGCGCCCGGGTGGCGGCTACACCTTC.

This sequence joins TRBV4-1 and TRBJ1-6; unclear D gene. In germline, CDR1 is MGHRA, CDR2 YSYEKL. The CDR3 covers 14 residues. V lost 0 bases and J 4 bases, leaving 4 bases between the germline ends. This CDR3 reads CASSQDPYNSPLHF. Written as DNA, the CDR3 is TGCGCCAGCAGCCAAGATCCGTATAATTCACCCCTCCACTTT.

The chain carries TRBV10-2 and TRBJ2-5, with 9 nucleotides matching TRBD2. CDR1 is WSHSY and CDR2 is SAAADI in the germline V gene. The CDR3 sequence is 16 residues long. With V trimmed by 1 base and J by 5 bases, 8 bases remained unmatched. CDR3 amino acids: CASSEFVASGAETQYF. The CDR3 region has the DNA TGCGCCAGCAGTGAGTTTGTGGCTAGCGGGGCTGAGACCCAGTACTTC.

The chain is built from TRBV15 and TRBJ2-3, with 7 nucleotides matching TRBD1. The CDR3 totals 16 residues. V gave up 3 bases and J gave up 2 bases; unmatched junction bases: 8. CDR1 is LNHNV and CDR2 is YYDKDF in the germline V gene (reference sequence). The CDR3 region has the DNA TGTGCCACCAGCAGGGGATACAGGGGTCACACAGATACGCAGTATTTT. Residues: CATSRGYRGHTDTQYF.

CDR3 in DNA: TGCGCCAGCAGCTCCGAACTGGATCAGCCCCAGCATTTT. Its protein is CASSSELDQPQHF. V and J are TRBV5-1 and TRBJ1-5; D unclear. Trimming shortened V by 3 bases and J by 5 bases, and 9 bases separated the two germline ends. The germline CDR1 and CDR2 sequences are SGHRS and YFSETQ. The CDR3 spans 13 residues. Drawing the rest from reference TRBV5-1 and TRBJ1-5, the complete variable domain is KAGVTQTPRYLIKTRGQQVTLSCSPISGHRSVSWYQQTPGQGLQFLFEYFSETQRNKGNFPGRFSGRQFSNSRSEMNVSTLELGDSALYLCASSSELDQPQHFGDGTRLSIL.

The CDR3 loop is CASSIWTGGFNQPQHF. The CDR3 DNA is TGTGCCAGTAGTATTTGGACAGGGGGATTCAATCAGCCCCAGCATTTT. This chain joins TRBV19 and TRBJ1-5; 10 bases map to TRBD1. This CDR3 comprises 16 residues. Germline values: CDR1 LNHDA, CDR2 SQIVND (reference sequence). With V trimmed by 3 bases and J by 3 bases, 5 bases remained unmatched.

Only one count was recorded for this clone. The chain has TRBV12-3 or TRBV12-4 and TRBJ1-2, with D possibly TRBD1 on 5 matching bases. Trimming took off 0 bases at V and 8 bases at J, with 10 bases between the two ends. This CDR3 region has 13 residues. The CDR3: CASSLAGVGGYTF. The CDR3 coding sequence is TGTGCCAGCAGTTTAGCAGGGGTGGGCGGCTACACCTTC.

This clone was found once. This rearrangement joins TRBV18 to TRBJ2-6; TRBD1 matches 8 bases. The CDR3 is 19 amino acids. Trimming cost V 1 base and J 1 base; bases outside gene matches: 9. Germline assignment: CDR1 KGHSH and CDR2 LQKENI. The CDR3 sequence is CASSPLPPGQGSGANVLTF. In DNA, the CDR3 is TGTGCCAGCTCACCACTACCGCCAGGACAGGGATCTGGGGCCAACGTCCTGACTTTC.

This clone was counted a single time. The CDR3 bases are TGTGCCTGGAGTTTGAGGACTCTGGGCTCCTACAATGAGCAGTTCTTC. Translating it yields CAWSLRTLGSYNEQFF. V and J are TRBV30 and TRBJ2-1, with D possibly matching TRBD2 (5 bases). Germline V lookup: CDR1 GTSNPN, CDR2 SVGIG (reference sequence). This CDR3 is built from 16 residues. The germline V and J ends were trimmed by 2 bases and 0 bases, with 14 bases remaining between them.